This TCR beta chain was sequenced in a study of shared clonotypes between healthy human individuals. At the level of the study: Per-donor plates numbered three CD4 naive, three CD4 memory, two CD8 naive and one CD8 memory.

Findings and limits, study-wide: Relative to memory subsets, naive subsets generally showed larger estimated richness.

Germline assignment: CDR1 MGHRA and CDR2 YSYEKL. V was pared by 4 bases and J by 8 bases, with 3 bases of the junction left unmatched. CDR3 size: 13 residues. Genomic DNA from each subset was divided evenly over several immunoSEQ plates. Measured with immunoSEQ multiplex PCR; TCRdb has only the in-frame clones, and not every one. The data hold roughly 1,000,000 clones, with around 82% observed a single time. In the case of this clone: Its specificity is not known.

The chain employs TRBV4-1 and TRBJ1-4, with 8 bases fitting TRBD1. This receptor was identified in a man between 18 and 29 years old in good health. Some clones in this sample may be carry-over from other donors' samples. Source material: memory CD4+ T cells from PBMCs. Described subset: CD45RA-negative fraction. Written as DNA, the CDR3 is TGCGCCAGCAGCCTAAACAGGGGGGAAAAACTGTTTTTT. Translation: CASSLNRGEKLFF.